This TCR beta chain stems from a study of OX40 agonist ivuxolimab in advanced cancers. Background on the study: Dose-escalation subjects each had hepatocellular carcinoma, melanoma, renal cell or head and neck cancer.

The repertoire was sequenced with immunoSEQ multiplex PCR; TCRdb's copy has only in-frame clones and lacks some. The sample has about 86,000 clones, roughly nine tenths seen once. Study-wide findings and caveats: There were, on average, more expanded clones in CD8+ T cells than in CD4+.

The V and J ends lost 5 bases and 1 base respectively, with 9 bases between them. The CDR3 runs to 13 residues. Per the germline V gene, CDR1 is MNHEY and CDR2 is SVGAGI. By share of the sample, this clone is medium-sized (0.01 to 0.1%). Antigen specificity is unknown. This TCR was sampled from an adult with an advanced solid tumor such as melanoma, head and neck, liver or kidney cancer. This rearrangement joins TRBV6-5 to TRBJ2-7; D is possibly TRBD1 (5 bases). This material consisted of CD4+ or CD8+ T cells sorted from blood, taken in a trial of the OX40 agonist ivuxolimab. The CDR3 coding sequence is TGTGCCAGCAGTACACAGGATTCCTACGAGCAGTACTTC. Protein: CASSTQDSYEQYF.